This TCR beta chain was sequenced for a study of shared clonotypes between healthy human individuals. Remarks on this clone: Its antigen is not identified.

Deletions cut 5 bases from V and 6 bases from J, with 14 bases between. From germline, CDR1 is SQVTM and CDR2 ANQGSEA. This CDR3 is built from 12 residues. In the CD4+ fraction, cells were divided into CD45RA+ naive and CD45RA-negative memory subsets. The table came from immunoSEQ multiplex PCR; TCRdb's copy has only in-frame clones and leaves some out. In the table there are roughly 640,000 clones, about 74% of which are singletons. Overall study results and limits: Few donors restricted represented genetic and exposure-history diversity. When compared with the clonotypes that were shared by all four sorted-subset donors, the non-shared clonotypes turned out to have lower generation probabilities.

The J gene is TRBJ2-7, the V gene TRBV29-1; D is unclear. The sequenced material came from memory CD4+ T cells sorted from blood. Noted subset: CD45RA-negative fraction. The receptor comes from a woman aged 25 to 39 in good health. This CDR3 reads CSVYLGPGEQYF. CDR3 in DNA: TGCAGCGTTTATCTGGGCCCAGGCGAGCAGTACTTC.